One sample yielded the 12 T cell receptor beta chains listed below, sequenced in a study of T-cell reconstitution after alpha-beta-depleted transplantation in children. Construction of the TCRbeta library involved unique molecular identifiers. One entry per CDR3 protein results from TCRdb running MiXCR on the PCR reads. Among fewer than 550,000 distinct CDR3 sequences, approximately 11% were seen once, and the ten largest hold about 5%. The sample consisted of PBMCs from the stem cell graft donor, taken from the stem cell graft. These TCRs come from a human donor who donated a stem cell graft to a child with acute myeloid leukemia.

J is TRBJ2-3 and V is TRBV3-1; maybe TRBD2 (5 bases). This CDR3 contains 16 residues. From germline, CDR1 is LGHDT and CDR2 YNNKEL (reference sequence). The V and J ends lost 4 bases and 2 bases respectively, with 16 bases between them. The CDR3 DNA reads as TGTGCCAGCAGCCCACCCGGGCGGAGGTCCACAGATACGCAGTATTTT. Translation: CASSPPGRRSTDTQYF.

This chain links TRBV2 with TRBJ2-1, with D perhaps matching TRBD2 (7 bases). Germline V gene lookup returns CDR1 SNHLY and CDR2 FYNNEI. V lost 10 bases to trimming and J lost 0 bases, with 16 bases between them. CDR3 size: 15 residues. CDR3 amino acids: CANKKGGSSYNEQFF. CDR3 nucleotides: TGTGCCAACAAAAAGGGGGGGAGCTCCTACAATGAGCAGTTCTTC. Filled out from reference TRBV2 and TRBJ2-1, the complete variable domain reads EPEVTQTPSHQVTQMGQEVILRCVPISNHLYFYWYRQILGQKVEFLVSFYNNEISEKSEIFDDQFSVERPDGSNFTLKIRSTKLEDSAMYFCANKKGGSSYNEQFFGPGTRLTVL.

This clonotype was detected a few times. The chain combines TRBV4-2 with TRBJ2-6, with 9 bases identical to TRBD1. With 2 bases clipped from V and 4 bases from J, the junction kept 9 bases outside the gene matches. The CDR3 runs 18 residues. CDR1 LGHNA and CDR2 YNFKEQ come from the germline V gene. CDR3 nucleotide sequence: TGTGCCAGCAGCCAAAAAACAGGGGGCGCGGGAGGGGCCAACGTCCTGACTTTC. Protein sequence: CASSQKTGGAGGANVLTF.

In DNA form, the CDR3 reads TGTGCCAGCAGCCAAGGCTATGGGACAGCCGATCATCAGCCCCAGCATTTT. Translation: CASSQGYGTADHQPQHF. The chain is built from TRBV3-1 and TRBJ1-5, with 7 bases aligning to TRBD1. The V segment lost 1 base and the J segment 5 bases; nucleotides outside the gene matches: 11. This CDR3 contains 17 residues. CDR1 is LGHDT, CDR2 YNNKEL, per germline (reference sequence). Variable domain in full (rest from reference TRBV3-1 and TRBJ1-5): DTAVSQTPKYLVTQMGNDKSIKCEQNLGHDTMYWYKQDSKKFLKIMFSYNNKELIINETVPNRFSPKSPDKAHLNLHINSLELGDSAVYFCASSQGYGTADHQPQHFGDGTRLSIL.

The chain has TRBV6-2 or TRBV6-3 and TRBJ2-1, with D perhaps being TRBD1 or TRBD2 (5 bases each). V was clipped by 8 bases and J by 9 bases, with 26 bases between them. CDR1 is MNHEY, CDR2 SVGEGT, per germline. CDR3 length: 16 residues. The CDR3 protein is CASSGNAVGSRGEQFF. In DNA form, the CDR3 reads TGTGCCAGCTCGGGAAACGCCGTCGGGTCTAGGGGTGAGCAGTTCTTC.

Many counts were recorded for this clonotype. The chain has TRBV4-2 and TRBJ1-3, with D unclear. V gave up 0 bases and J gave up 4 bases, with 16 bases separating them. The CDR3 length is 17 residues. Germline V gives CDR1 LGHNA, CDR2 YNFKEQ. The CDR3 sequence is CASSQEPPRTDGNTIYF. As DNA, the CDR3 is TGTGCCAGCAGCCAAGAGCCTCCCAGGACGGACGGAAACACCATATATTTT.

This clonotype turned up a few times. The V and J genes are TRBV7-2 and TRBJ2-4; D gene uncertain. V lost 6 bases, J lost 7 bases, and 13 bases lay in between. The CDR3 extends over 13 amino acids. In germline, CDR1 is SGHTA, CDR2 FQGNSA. In DNA, the CDR3 is TGTGCCAGCAGGGGTGTTAGTGAGAACATTCAGTACTTC. It yields the protein CASRGVSENIQYF.

This chain joins TRBV12-3 or TRBV12-4 and TRBJ2-1; D call uncertain. Trimming removed 3 bases from V and 5 bases from J, with 14 bases in between. The CDR3 is 15 residues long. The CDR3 DNA reads TGTGCCAGCAGTTTTGTCCTAGAGGCCCACAATGAGCAGTTCTTC. Protein product: CASSFVLEAHNEQFF.

V usage is TRBV10-3 and J usage is TRBJ1-2; the match to TRBD1 covers 9 bases. There are 13 residues in the CDR3. The V gene end was trimmed by 7 bases and the J gene end by 2 bases; junction bases not matched to a gene: 2. Germline V gene lookup returns CDR1 ENHRY and CDR2 SYGVKD. This CDR3 reads CAIKGQGNYGYTF. The CDR3 DNA reads TGTGCCATCAAGGGACAGGGCAACTATGGCTACACCTTC.

The gene calls are TRBV5-1 and TRBJ2-3, with D perhaps TRBD1 or TRBD2 (5 bases each). Deletions cut 4 bases from V and 4 bases from J, with 19 bases between. CDR3 length: 16 residues. Per the germline V gene, CDR1 is SGHRS and CDR2 is YFSETQ. The CDR3 coding sequence is TGCGCCAGCAGCCCTAGGGGTAGCAGGACTCCAGATACGCAGTATTTT. The encoded protein is CASSPRGSRTPDTQYF.

The chain employs TRBV27 and TRBJ2-3; the D is unclear. The CDR3 has 13 residues. Trimming took off 5 bases at V and 9 bases at J, with 15 bases between the two ends. Germline V gives CDR1 MNHEY, CDR2 SMNVEV (reference sequence). The CDR3 reads CASSILLGDTQYF. Here the CDR3 DNA reads TGTGCCAGCAGTATTCTACTGGGTGACACGCAGTATTTT.

This clonotype has only a few counts. The rearrangement joins TRBV5-1 to TRBJ2-3; tentative D call: TRBD1 (6 bases). CDR1 and CDR2 (germline): SGHRS, YFSETQ. This CDR3 has 15 amino acids. The V end was cut by 1 base, the J end by 4 bases, with 13 bases between. The CDR3 coding sequence is TGCGCCAGCAGCTTGTCACAGGGTTTGGCAGATACGCAGTATTTT. Protein: CASSLSQGLADTQYF.